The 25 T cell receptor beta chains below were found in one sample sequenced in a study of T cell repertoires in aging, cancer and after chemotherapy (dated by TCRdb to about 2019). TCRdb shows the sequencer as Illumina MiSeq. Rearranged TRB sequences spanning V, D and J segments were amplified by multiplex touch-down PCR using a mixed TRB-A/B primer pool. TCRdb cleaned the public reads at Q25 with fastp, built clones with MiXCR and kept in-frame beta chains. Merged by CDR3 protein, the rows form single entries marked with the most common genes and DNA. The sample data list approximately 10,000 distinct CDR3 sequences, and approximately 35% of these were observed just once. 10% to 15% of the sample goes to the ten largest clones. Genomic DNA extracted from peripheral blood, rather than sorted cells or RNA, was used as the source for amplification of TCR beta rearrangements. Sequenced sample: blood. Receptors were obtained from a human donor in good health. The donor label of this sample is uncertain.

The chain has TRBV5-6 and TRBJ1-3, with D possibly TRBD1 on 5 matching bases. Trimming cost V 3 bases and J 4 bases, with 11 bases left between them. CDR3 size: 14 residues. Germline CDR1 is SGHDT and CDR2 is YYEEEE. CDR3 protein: CASSWGSGGNTIYF. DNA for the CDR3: TGTGCCAGCAGCTGGGGGTCGGGAGGAAACACCATATATTTT.

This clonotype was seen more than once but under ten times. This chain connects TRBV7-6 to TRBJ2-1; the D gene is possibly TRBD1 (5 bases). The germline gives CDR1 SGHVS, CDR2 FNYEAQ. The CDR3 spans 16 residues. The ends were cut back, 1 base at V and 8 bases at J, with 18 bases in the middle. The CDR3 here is CASSLDPTELPDEQFF. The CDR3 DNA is TGTGCCAGCAGCTTAGATCCGACAGAATTACCCGATGAGCAGTTCTTC.

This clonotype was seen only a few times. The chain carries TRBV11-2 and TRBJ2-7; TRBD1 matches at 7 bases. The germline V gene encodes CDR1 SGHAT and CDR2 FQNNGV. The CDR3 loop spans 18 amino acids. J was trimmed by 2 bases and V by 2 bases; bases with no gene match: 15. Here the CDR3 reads CASSLPPPTGVSPYEQYF. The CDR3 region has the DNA TGTGCCAGCAGCTTACCGCCCCCCACAGGGGTTTCTCCCTACGAGCAGTACTTC. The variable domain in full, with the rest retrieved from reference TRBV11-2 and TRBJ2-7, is EAGVAQSPRYKIIEKRQSVAFWCNPISGHATLYWYQQILGQGPKLLIQFQNNGVVDDSQLPKDRFSAERLKGVDSTLKIQPAKLEDSAVYLCASSLPPPTGVSPYEQYFGPGTRLTVT.

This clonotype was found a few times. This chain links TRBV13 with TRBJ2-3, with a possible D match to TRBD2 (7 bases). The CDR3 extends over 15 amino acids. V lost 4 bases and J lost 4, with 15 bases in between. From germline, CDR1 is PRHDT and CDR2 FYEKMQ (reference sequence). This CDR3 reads CASSSIRGAPDTQYF. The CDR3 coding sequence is TGTGCCAGCAGCTCGATTCGGGGGGCTCCAGATACGCAGTATTTT.

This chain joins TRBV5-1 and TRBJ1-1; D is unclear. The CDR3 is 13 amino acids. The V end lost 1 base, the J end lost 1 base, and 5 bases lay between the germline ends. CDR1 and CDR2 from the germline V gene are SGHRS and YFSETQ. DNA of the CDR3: TGCGCCAGCAGCTTGAATCAGAACACTGAAGCTTTCTTT. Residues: CASSLNQNTEAFF.

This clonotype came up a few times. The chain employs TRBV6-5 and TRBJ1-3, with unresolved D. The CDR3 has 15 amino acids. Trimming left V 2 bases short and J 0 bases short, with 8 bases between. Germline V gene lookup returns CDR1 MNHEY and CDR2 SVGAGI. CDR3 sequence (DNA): TGTGCCAGCAGTTACCGGCCTGGCTCTGGAAACACCATATATTTT. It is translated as CASSYRPGSGNTIYF.

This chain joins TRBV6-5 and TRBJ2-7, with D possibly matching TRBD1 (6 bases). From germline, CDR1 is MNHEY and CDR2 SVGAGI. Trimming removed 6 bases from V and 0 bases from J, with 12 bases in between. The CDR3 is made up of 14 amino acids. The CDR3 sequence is CASSSTGDSYEQYF. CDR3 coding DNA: TGTGCCAGCAGCTCGACAGGTGACTCCTACGAGCAGTACTTC.

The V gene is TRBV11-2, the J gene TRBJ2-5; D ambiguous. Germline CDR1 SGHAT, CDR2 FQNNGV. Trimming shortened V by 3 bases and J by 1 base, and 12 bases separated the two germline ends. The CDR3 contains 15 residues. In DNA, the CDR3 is TGTGCCAGCAGCTTTTGGCAGGCGAGCCAAGAGACCCAGTACTTC. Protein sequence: CASSFWQASQETQYF.

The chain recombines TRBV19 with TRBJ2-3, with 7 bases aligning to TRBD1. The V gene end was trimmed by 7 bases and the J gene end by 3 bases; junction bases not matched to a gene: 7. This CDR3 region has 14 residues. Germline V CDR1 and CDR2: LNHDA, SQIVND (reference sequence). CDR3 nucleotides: TGTGCCAGTATCCTAAGCAGGGGGACAGATACGCAGTATTTT. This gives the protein CASILSRGTDTQYF. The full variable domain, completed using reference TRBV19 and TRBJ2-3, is DGGITQSPKYLFRKEGQNVTLSCEQNLNHDAMYWYRQDPGQGLRLIYYSQIVNDFQKGDIAEGYSVSREKKESFPLTVTSAQKNPTAFYLCASILSRGTDTQYFGPGTRLTVL.

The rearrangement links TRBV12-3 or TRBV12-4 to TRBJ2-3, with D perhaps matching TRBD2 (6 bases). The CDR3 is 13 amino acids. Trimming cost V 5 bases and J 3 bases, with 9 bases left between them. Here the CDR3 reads CASSLTSTDTQYF. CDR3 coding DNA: TGTGCCAGCAGTCTGACTAGTACAGATACGCAGTATTTT.

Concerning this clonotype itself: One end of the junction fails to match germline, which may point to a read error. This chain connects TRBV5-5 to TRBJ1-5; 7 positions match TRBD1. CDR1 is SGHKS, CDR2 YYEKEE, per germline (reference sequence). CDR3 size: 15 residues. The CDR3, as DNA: TGCGCCAGCAGCTTGACAACAGGGGTTGCTCAGCCCCAGCATTTT. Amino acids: CASSLTTGVAQPQHF.

CDR3 protein: CASRKVAGVNSYEQYF. The DNA of the CDR3 is TGTGCCAGCAGGAAGGTCGCCGGGGTAAACTCCTACGAGCAGTACTTC. V and J are TRBV6-5 and TRBJ2-7, with D maybe TRBD2 (5 bases). The CDR3 is made up of 16 amino acids. Per the germline V gene, CDR1 is MNHEY and CDR2 is SVGAGI. Trimming took 6 bases from V and 0 from J, leaving 18 bases between them.

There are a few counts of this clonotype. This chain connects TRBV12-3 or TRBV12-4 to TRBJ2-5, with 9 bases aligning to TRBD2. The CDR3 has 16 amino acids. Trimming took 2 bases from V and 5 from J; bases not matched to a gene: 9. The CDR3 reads CASSLQAGGGWETQYF. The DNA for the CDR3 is TGTGCCAGCAGTTTACAAGCGGGGGGTGGGTGGGAGACCCAGTACTTC.

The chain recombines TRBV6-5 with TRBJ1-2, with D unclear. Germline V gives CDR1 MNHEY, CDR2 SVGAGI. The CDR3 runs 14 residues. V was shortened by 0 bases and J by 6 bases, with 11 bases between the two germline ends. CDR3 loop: CASSYSETPDGYTF. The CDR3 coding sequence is TGTGCCAGCAGTTACTCGGAGACCCCGGATGGCTACACCTTC.

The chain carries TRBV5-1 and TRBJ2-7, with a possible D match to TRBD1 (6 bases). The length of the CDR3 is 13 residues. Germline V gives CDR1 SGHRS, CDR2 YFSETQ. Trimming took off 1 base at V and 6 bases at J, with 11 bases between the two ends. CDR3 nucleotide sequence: TGCGCCAGCAGCTTGCAGGGGTATGCCGAGCAGTACTTC. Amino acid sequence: CASSLQGYAEQYF.

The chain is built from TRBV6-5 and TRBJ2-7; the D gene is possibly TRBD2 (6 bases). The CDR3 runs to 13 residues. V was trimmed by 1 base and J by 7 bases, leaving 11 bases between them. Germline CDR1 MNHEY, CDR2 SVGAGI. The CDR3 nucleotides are TGTGCCAGCAGTTACTTTCACAGCGGGGAGCAGTACTTC. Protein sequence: CASSYFHSGEQYF.

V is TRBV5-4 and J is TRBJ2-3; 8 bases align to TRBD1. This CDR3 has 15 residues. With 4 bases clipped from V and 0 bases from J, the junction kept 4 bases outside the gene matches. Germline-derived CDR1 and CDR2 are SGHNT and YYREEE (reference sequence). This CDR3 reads CASSMDRVSTDTQYF. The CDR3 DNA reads TGTGCCAGCAGCATGGACAGGGTTAGCACAGATACGCAGTATTTT.

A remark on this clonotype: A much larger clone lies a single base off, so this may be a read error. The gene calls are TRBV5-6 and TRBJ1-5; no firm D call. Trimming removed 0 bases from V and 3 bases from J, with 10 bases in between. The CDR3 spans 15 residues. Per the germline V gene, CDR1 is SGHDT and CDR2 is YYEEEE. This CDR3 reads CASSLASGYNQPQHF. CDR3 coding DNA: TGTGCCAGCAGCTTGGCCAGCGGCTACAATCAGCCCCAGCATTTT. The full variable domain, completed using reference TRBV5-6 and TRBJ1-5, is DAGVTQSPTHLIKTRGQQVTLRCSPKSGHDTVSWYQQALGQGPQFIFQYYEEEERQRGNFPDRFSGHQFPNYSSELNVNALLLGDSALYLCASSLASGYNQPQHFGDGTRLSIL.

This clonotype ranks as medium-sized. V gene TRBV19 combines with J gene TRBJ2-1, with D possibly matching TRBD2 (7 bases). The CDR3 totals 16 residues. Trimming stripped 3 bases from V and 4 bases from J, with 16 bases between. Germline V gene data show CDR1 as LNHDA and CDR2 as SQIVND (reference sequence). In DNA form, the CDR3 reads TGTGCCAGTAGTATGAATGGCGGGGGCGGGTACAATGAGCAGTTCTTC. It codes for CASSMNGGGGYNEQFF.

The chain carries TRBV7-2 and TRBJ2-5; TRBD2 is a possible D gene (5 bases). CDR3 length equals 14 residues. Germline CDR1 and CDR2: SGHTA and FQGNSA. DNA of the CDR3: TGTGTCAGAAGCTCAACTAGACGTTGGGAGACCCAGTACTTC. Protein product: CVRSSTRRWETQYF.

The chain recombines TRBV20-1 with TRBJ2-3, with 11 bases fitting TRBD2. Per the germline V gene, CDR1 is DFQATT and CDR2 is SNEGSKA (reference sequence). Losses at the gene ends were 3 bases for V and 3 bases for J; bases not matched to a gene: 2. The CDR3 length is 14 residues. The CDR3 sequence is CSASSGGDTDTQYF. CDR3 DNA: TGCAGTGCTAGTAGCGGGGGGGATACAGATACGCAGTATTTT.

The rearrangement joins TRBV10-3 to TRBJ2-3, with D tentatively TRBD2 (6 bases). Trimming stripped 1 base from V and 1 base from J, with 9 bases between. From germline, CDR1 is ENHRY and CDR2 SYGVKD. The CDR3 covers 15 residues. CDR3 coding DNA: TGTGCCATCAGTGAGTGGGACTTACGCACAGATACGCAGTATTTT. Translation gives CAISEWDLRTDTQYF.

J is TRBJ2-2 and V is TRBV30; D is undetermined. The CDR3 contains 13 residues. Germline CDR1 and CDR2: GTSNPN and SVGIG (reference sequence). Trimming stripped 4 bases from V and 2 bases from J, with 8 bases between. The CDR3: CAWKAPNTGELFF. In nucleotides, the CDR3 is TGTGCCTGGAAAGCCCCAAACACCGGGGAGCTGTTTTTT.

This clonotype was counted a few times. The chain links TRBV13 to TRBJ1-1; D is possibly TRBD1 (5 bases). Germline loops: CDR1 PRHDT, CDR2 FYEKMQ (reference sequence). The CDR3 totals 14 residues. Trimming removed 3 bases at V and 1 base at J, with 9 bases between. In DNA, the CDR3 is TGTGCCAGCAGCTTGGGCAGGGCGAACACTGAAGCTTTCTTT. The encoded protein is CASSLGRANTEAFF.

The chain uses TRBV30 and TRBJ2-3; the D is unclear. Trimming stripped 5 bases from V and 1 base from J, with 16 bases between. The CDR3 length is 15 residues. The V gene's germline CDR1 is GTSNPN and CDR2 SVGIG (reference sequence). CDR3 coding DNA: TGTGCCTGGGGCGGCAGGCAGTATGGCACAGATACGCAGTATTTT. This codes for CAWGGRQYGTDTQYF.